This T cell receptor (beta chain) was recovered during a study of OX40 agonist ivuxolimab in advanced cancers. Across the study: All patients had ivuxolimab intravenously every 2 weeks at 0.01 to 10 mg/kg.

Peripheral blood came from all dose cohorts at three timepoints. Whole-study results and caveats: Part of the nonresponder group also had normalized T-cell clonal expansion that was low.

Germline-derived CDR1 and CDR2 are MDHEN and SYDVKM. The CDR3 spans 16 residues. Trimming removed 4 bases from V and 4 bases from J; junction bases left unmatched: 7. Details on this clone: What it binds is unknown.

Repertoires were generated with immunoSEQ multiplex PCR, while TCRdb's copy carries only in-frame clones and drops some. The sample records about 67,000 clones, approximately 84% being singletons. This sequence was found in an adult with an advanced solid tumor such as melanoma, head and neck, liver or kidney cancer. The sample consisted of CD4+ or CD8+ T cells sorted from blood, taken in a trial of the OX40 agonist ivuxolimab. The chain carries TRBV28 and TRBJ1-1, with 12 positions matching TRBD1. CDR3 bases: TGTGCCAGCAGTTCGGGACAGGGGGCCAAACGCACTGAAGCTTTCTTT. Protein: CASSSGQGAKRTEAFF.